This T cell receptor beta chain stems from a study of beta chain features in type 1 diabetes (dated by TCRdb to 2016 to 2019). About the study as a whole: Mean age, gender distribution, total cell number and subset yield were not different between patients and healthy donors. A total of roughly 100 million sorted cells were examined across all samples, and RNA yield correlated strongly with the number of cells per subset. The study compared the TCRB repertoires of sorted circulating CD4+ T cell subsets in recently diagnosed type 1 diabetes patients with those in matched healthy donors. Naive and central memory subsets were obtained from all 30 or so donors, but regulatory and stem cell-like memory subsets were isolated from only 8 patients and roughly eight healthy donors. The paper as a whole reports these results and caveats: Because cDNA rather than genomic DNA was sequenced, highly expressing activated cells could have been over-represented, although no difference in activation and CD3 levels was found between groups. Only small numbers of individuals were included in the HLA sub-analyses, which left unresolved whether HLA type had any influence on TCRB rearrangement. The naive, central memory and regulatory TCRB repertoires appeared to resemble one another more closely among patients than among healthy donors. At VDJ recombination sites, type 1 diabetes patients had fewer insertions and more deleted nucleotides, which implies abnormalities in thymic rearrangement. In all four CD4+ subsets, TCRB CDR3 length was moderately but significantly shorter in type 1 diabetes patients. PCR might favor shorter templates, but patient and control samples were amplified and corrected together, so any skew would affect both groups equally.

The entire amount of isolated RNA was reverse transcribed using the High Capacity cDNA Reverse Transcription Kit, so the sequenced TCRB transcripts were expressed ones. Naive, central memory and regulatory T cell samples underwent deep immunoSEQ sequencing, averaging around 3.6 million total reads per sample. After sorted cells were lysed in RLT buffer, RNA was extracted with DNase-treated RNeasy Micro or Mini kits, with the choice depending on cell number. To prevent cross-contamination, each cell subset was processed individually, whereas patient and healthy donor samples were processed jointly. TCRB sequences were amplified from cDNA with the immunoSEQ multiplex PCR, producing 87-bp fragments spanning the CDR3 region. The amplicons were sequenced using the Illumina HiSeq platform. Per the authors' processing: PCR bias was corrected computationally using synthetic template baselines, and reads within Hamming distance 2 were collapsed, with unmergeable singletons discarded. By aligning reads against IMGT, V, D and J genes, CDR3 length, and insertions or deletions at six rearrangement sites were assigned. Clonotype counts were normalized to sorted cell number within each subset before computing true diversity and Gini coefficients with the tcR R package. The overlap coefficient, calculated on TCRB nucleotide sequences, was used to measure repertoire sharing. As a proxy for the pre-selection repertoire, out-of-frame TCRB sequences from naive cells were analyzed. TCRdb obtained this table from immuneACCESS and retained in-frame rearrangements with V and J assigned. These tables miss some clones; where compared with another copy, unresolved V genes account for less than half of the shortfall, and the remainder is unexplained. The D gene and trimming were derived from the DNA, and the V and J assignments and clone size from that table. For this sample the table gives 300,000 to 400,000 clones, of which approximately 13% were detected only once. About 0.016% of the sample goes to the ten largest clones.

This clone came up a few times. Its antigen remains unidentified. It has no much larger one-base neighbor in the sample; base qualities were not kept. CDR3 length: 11 amino acids, cysteine to phenylalanine. Just CDR3 DNA is preserved here, 33 bases in frame from base 1. V gives up 2 bases and J gives up 5 bases, and the segment between their germline ends measures 3 bases. The germline V gene yields KGHSH for CDR1 and LQKENI for CDR2. Each donor gave one peripheral blood draw, averaging approximately 110 mL, which was collected into heparinised tubes. A BD FACSAria II was used to sort naive, central memory, regulatory and stem cell-like memory CD4+ T cells with a panel that included CD45RO, CCR7, CD25, CD127, CD95 and CD27. A purity above 98% was achieved for all sorted populations. PBMCs were isolated right away by Lymphoprep density gradient centrifugation and were stained directly, without culture. So that batch effects would be minimized, each experiment stained and sorted samples in pairs, pairing one healthy donor with one patient.

The chain is encoded by TRBV18 joined to TRBJ1-1, with no confidently assigned D gene. The clonotype comes from a woman between 18 and 30 years old with type 1 diabetes. Sequenced: naive CD4+ T cells from blood. The cell subset or site label for this specimen denotes: true naive CD4+ T cells. For the CDR3, the sequence is CASSPVTEAFF. The bases are TGTGCCAGCTCACCAGTAACTGAAGCTTTCTTT.